This is a list of T cell receptor beta chains from one sample in a study of CD8+ T cells in alopecia areata. Assay used: immunoSEQ multiplex PCR; TCRdb lists only in-frame clones, some missing. The sample records roughly 200,000 clones, about 48% being singletons. The sequencing used CD8+ T cells sorted from blood, collected at week 24, from a patient treated with tofacitinib. Source of these receptors: a human donor with alopecia areata. Both conserved end residues are part of each CDR3. A D gene is named only where the DNA matches it firmly. Size values are once, few and many counts, or a class for expanded clones, and some rows have none.

D gene,clone size,V gene,J gene,CDR3 protein,CDR3 DNA
TRBD1,few,TRBV4-3,TRBJ1-5,CASSQDRSRDQPQHF,TGCGCCAGCAGCCAGGACAGGAGCAGGGATCAGCCCCAGCATTTT
.,few,TRBV6-7,TRBJ1-2,CASRGRNYGYTF,TGTGCCAGCAGGGGCAGAAACTATGGCTACACCTTC
.,few,TRBV12-5,TRBJ1-2,CASGSHQGSDGYTF,TGTGCTAGTGGTTCGCACCAGGGTTCCGATGGCTACACCTTC
TRBD1,.,TRBV27,TRBJ1-1,CASHSGQQNTEAFF,TGTGCCAGCCACTCGGGACAGCAGAACACTGAAGCTTTCTTT
TRBD1,.,TRBV4-3,TRBJ2-5,CASSQDSGGQETQYF,TGCGCCAGCAGCCAAGATTCAGGGGGCCAAGAGACCCAGTACTTC
.,.,TRBV30,TRBJ2-3,CALSGAGTDTQYF,TGTGCCTTATCAGGGGCCGGCACAGATACGCAGTATTTT
.,.,TRBV5-6,TRBJ1-1,CASSFGSGTEAFF,TGTGCCAGCAGCTTTGGGTCAGGGACTGAAGCTTTCTTT
TRBD2,.,TRBV29-1,TRBJ2-2,CSVVQGSGGPNTGELFF,TGCAGCGTTGTTCAGGGTAGCGGGGGACCGAACACCGGGGAGCTGTTTTTT
.,.,TRBV30,TRBJ2-3,CAWNMEAWDTQYF,TGTGCCTGGAATATGGAGGCTTGGGATACGCAGTATTTT
.,.,TRBV27,TRBJ2-3,CASSLGGWSTDTQYF,TGTGCCAGCAGTTTAGGGGGGTGGAGCACAGATACGCAGTATTTT
.,many,TRBV4-3,TRBJ2-1,CASSQSLNNEQFF,TGCGCCAGCAGCCAGTCGCTGAACAATGAGCAGTTCTTC
TRBD1,.,TRBV30,TRBJ1-1,CALGTVAEAFF,TGTGCCCTCGGGACAGTTGCTGAAGCTTTCTTT
TRBD2,.,TRBV7-9,TRBJ2-7,CASSRGGLAGAEQYF,TGTGCCAGCAGCCGCGGCGGCCTAGCGGGTGCCGAGCAGTACTTC
TRBD1,.,TRBV4-3,TRBJ2-1,CASSQAQGVLNEQFF,TGCGCCAGCAGCCAAGCGCAGGGGGTACTCAATGAGCAGTTCTTC
.,few,TRBV30,TRBJ2-2,CAWSVASSAGELFF,TGTGCCTGGAGTGTAGCGTCTAGCGCCGGGGAGCTGTTTTTT
.,few,TRBV29-1,TRBJ2-7,CSVNLGSYEQYF,TGCAGCGTTAACCTCGGTTCTTACGAGCAGTACTTC
TRBD2,.,TRBV4-3,TRBJ2-5,CASSHQRGGMETQYF,TGCGCCAGCAGCCATCAGCGGGGGGGCATGGAGACCCAGTACTTC
.,.,TRBV25-1,TRBJ1-1,CASSVGSQTTEAFF,TGTGCCAGCAGTGTAGGATCACAAACCACTGAAGCTTTCTTT
TRBD2,few,TRBV11-2,TRBJ2-2,CASSSDGRAGELFF,TGTGCCAGCTCCTCAGACGGGAGGGCCGGGGAGCTGTTTTTT
TRBD1,.,TRBV29-1,TRBJ2-2,CSVVRTGNTGELFF,TGCAGCGTTGTCAGGACAGGGAACACCGGGGAGCTGTTTTTT
.,.,TRBV27,TRBJ2-1,CASSLSSINEQFF,TGTGCCAGCAGTTTATCCTCCATCAATGAGCAGTTCTTC
.,few,TRBV7-9,TRBJ1-1,CASSFGNTEAFF,TGTGCCAGCAGCTTTGGGAACACTGAAGCTTTCTTT
.,.,TRBV29-1,TRBJ2-2,CSVEDMSQSTGELFF,TGCAGCGTTGAAGATATGAGTCAGAGCACCGGGGAGCTGTTTTTT
TRBD2,.,TRBV6-5,TRBJ2-5,CASSSSGGSGETQYF,TGTGCCAGCAGTAGTAGCGGGGGGTCCGGGGAGACCCAGTACTTC
.,few,TRBV29-1,TRBJ1-2,CSVEGGGYTF,TGCAGCGTTGAAGGTGGTGGCTACACCTTC
TRBD1,.,TRBV29-1,TRBJ2-7,CSAGTGTYEQYF,TGCAGCGCTGGGACAGGGACCTACGAGCAGTACTTC
.,.,TRBV30,TRBJ1-6,CAWTDGGTDSPLHF,TGTGCCTGGACCGACGGTGGGACTGACTCACCCCTCCACTTT
.,.,TRBV30,TRBJ1-1,CAWSRGRENTEAFF,TGTGCCTGGAGCCGTGGGAGAGAGAACACTGAAGCTTTCTTT
TRBD2,.,TRBV2,TRBJ2-7,CASSEGLAGGTSF,TGTGCCAGCAGTGAAGGGCTAGCGGGGGGGACTAGCTTC
.,few,TRBV29-1,TRBJ2-2,CSADEMGTGELFF,TGCAGCGCCGACGAAATGGGCACCGGGGAGCTGTTTTTT
TRBD1,.,TRBV5-6,TRBJ1-2,CASSRPRGPLGYGYTF,TGTGCCAGCAGCCGACCGAGGGGGCCACTAGGCTATGGCTACACCTTC
.,.,TRBV19,TRBJ2-3,CASSYRAGTDTQYF,TGTGCCAGTAGTTACAGGGCCGGCACAGATACGCAGTATTTT
.,few,TRBV10-3,TRBJ2-2,CAIRGAGELFF,TGTGCCATCAGGGGGGCCGGGGAGCTGTTTTTT
.,.,TRBV15,TRBJ2-1,CATSRDLDEQFF,TGTGCCACCAGCAGAGATCTGGATGAGCAGTTCTTC
TRBD1,.,TRBV27,TRBJ2-7,CASSPSGTGDVF,TGTGCCAGCAGTCCCTCCGGGACAGGGGATGTCTTC
.,.,TRBV14,TRBJ2-1,CASSLPAGNEQFF,TGTGCCAGCAGCCTTCCGGCAGGCAATGAGCAGTTCTTC
.,.,TRBV30,TRBJ2-7,CAWSVLAPNEQYF,TGTGCCTGGAGTGTACTGGCTCCCAACGAGCAGTACTTC
.,.,TRBV21-1,TRBJ2-3,CASSKGQDRGDTQYF,TGTGCCAGCAGCAAGGGACAGGACCGAGGGGATACGCAGTATTTT
.,.,TRBV30,TRBJ2-7,CAWSDWGAEYEQYF,TGTGCCTGGAGTGACTGGGGGGCAGAGTACGAGCAGTACTTC
TRBD2,.,TRBV5-6,TRBJ2-3,CASSAAAGRDADTQYF,TGTGCCAGCAGCGCGGCAGCGGGGAGGGACGCAGATACGCAGTATTTT
.,.,TRBV27,TRBJ1-1,CASSTQGSDTEAFF,TGTGCCAGCAGTACACAGGGATCGGACACTGAAGCTTTCTTT
.,few,TRBV14,TRBJ1-1,CASSDKLNTEAFF,TGTGCCAGCTCGGACAAGCTGAACACTGAAGCTTTCTTT
.,.,TRBV6-6,TRBJ2-2,CASSYSVLGELFF,TGTGCCAGCAGTTACTCGGTATTAGGGGAGCTGTTTTTT
.,.,TRBV9,TRBJ1-5,CASSTHGVGQTPGQPQHF,TGTGCCAGCAGCACCCACGGGGTTGGACAGACCCCGGGACAGCCCCAGCATTTT
.,.,TRBV7-2,TRBJ2-7,CASGGNEQYF,TGTGCCAGCGGGGGAAACGAGCAGTACTTC
TRBD1,few,TRBV14,TRBJ2-7,CASSQTGTGAHEQYF,TGTGCCAGCAGCCAGACCGGGACAGGGGCCCACGAGCAGTACTTC
TRBD2,.,TRBV30,TRBJ2-7,CAWSVGSGGSYEQYF,TGTGCCTGGAGTGTCGGTAGCGGGGGCTCCTACGAGCAGTACTTC
.,.,TRBV4-3,TRBJ1-2,CASSQDRKRQVESYGYTF,TGCGCCAGCAGCCAAGATCGGAAGAGACAGGTTGAGAGCTATGGCTACACCTTC
TRBD1,few,TRBV6-5,TRBJ2-7,CASSAVGQGPYEQYF,TGTGCCAGCAGCGCAGTGGGACAGGGACCCTACGAGCAGTACTTC
TRBD2,.,TRBV11-2,TRBJ2-1,CASSSGSGGINEQFF,TGTGCCAGCAGCTCCGGGAGCGGGGGAATCAATGAGCAGTTCTTC
TRBD1,.,TRBV4-3,TRBJ2-7,CASSWGQGPSYEQYF,TGCGCCAGCAGCTGGGGACAGGGGCCTTCCTACGAGCAGTACTTC